This T cell receptor beta chain was documented in a study of blood T cell repertoires in COVID-19. Across the study: Samples of COVID-19 (acute and convalescent) were obtained from the United States, Italy and Spain. T cells, B-cell-depleted T cells, or PBMCs supplied cDNA or gDNA.

One Seattle source followed patients from active infection through their disease course. Under the authors' procedure: Researchers report that nucleated cell counts were estimated from reference gene primer amplification. The assay was immunoSEQ multiplex PCR, and TCRdb's table has in-frame clones only and misses some. V and J calls and clone size follow that table, whereas D and trimming were derived from the DNA. The sample has some 130,000 clones; around nine tenths are singletons. The receptor's source is a woman in her sixties or seventies with COVID-19, enrolled during active disease. Sequenced material: peripheral blood.

The CDR3 region has the DNA TGCGCCAGCAGCTTGGCGGCTGAGGGGGCTACCGGGGAGCTGTTTTTT. Translation gives CASSLAAEGATGELFF. V gene TRBV5-1 combines with J gene TRBJ2-2; 7 nucleotides match TRBD1. This CDR3 spans 16 amino acids. V lost 0 bases, J lost 5 bases, and 7 bases stayed unmatched. The germline V gene has CDR1 SGHRS and CDR2 YFSETQ.